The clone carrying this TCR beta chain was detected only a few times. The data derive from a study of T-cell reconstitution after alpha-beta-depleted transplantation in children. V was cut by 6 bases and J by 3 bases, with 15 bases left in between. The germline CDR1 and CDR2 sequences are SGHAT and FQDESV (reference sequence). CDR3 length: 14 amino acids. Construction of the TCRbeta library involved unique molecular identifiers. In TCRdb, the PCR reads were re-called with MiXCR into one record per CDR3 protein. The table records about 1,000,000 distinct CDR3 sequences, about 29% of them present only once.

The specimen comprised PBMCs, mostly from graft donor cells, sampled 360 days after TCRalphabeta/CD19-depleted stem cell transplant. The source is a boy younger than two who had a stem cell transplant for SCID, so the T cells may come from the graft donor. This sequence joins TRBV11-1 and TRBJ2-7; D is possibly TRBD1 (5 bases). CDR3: CASRPRTFDYEQYF. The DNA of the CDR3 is TGTGCCAGCAGACCGAGGACATTTGACTACGAGCAGTACTTC.